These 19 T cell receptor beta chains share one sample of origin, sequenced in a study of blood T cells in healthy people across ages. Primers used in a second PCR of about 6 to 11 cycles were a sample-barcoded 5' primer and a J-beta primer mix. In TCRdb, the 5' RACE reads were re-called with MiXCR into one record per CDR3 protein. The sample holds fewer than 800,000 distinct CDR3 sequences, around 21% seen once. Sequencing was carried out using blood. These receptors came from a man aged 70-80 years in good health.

Here the CDR3 reads CASSSDSANEQFF. CDR3 DNA: TGTGCCAGCAGTTCTGACTCCGCCAATGAGCAGTTCTTC. The chain links TRBV12-3 or TRBV12-4 to TRBJ2-1; D is ambiguous. The CDR3 runs to 13 residues. V was trimmed by 4 bases and J by 6 bases, leaving 10 bases between them.

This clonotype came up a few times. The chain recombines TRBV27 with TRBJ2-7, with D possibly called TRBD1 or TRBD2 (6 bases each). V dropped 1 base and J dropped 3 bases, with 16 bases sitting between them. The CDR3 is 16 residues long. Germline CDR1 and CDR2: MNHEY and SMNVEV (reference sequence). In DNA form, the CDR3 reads TGTGCCAGCAGTTTATTTGGGGGGCTGGATGTCTACGAGCAGTACTTC. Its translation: CASSLFGGLDVYEQYF.

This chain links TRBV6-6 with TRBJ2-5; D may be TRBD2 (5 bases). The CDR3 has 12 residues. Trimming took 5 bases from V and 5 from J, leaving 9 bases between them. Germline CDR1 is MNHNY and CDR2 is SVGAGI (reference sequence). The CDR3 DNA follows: TGTGCCAGCAGTCTTAAGCGGGAGACCCAGTACTTC. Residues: CASSLKRETQYF.

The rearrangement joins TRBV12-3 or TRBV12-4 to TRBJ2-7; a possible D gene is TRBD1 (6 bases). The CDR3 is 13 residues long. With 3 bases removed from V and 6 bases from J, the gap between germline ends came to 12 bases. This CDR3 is CASSLKQGVEQYF. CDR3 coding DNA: TGTGCCAGCAGTTTGAAACAGGGAGTCGAGCAGTACTTC.

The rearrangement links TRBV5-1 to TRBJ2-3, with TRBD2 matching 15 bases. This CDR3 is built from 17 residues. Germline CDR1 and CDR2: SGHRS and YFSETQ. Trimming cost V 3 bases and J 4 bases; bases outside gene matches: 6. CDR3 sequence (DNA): TGCGCCAGCAGCTCCGGACTAGCGGGAGGGCCCGCAGATACGCAGTATTTT. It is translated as CASSSGLAGGPADTQYF.

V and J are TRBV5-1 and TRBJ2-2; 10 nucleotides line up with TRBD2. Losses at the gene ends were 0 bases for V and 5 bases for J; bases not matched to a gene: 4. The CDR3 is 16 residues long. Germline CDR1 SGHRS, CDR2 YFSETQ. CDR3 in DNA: TGCGCCAGCAGCTTGGATACTAGCGGGATTACCGGGGAGCTGTTTTTT. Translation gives CASSLDTSGITGELFF.

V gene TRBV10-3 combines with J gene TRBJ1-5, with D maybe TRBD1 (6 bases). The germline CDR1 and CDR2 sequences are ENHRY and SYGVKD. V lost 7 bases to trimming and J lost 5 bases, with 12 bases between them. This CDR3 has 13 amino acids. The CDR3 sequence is CAITGGPDQPQHF. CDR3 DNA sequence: TGTGCCATCACGGGGGGCCCCGATCAGCCCCAGCATTTT.

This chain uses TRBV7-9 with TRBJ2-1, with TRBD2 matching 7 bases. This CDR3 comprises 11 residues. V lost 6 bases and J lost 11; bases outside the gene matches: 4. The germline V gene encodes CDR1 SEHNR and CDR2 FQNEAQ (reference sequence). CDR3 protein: CASSSGTKQFF. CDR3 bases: TGTGCCAGCAGTTCCGGGACTAAGCAGTTCTTC.

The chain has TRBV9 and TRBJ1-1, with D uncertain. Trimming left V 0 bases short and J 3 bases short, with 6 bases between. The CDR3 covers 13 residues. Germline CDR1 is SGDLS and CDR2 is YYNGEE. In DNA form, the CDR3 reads TGTGCCAGCAGCGTAGCGAGAGACACTGAAGCTTTCTTT. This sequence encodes CASSVARDTEAFF.

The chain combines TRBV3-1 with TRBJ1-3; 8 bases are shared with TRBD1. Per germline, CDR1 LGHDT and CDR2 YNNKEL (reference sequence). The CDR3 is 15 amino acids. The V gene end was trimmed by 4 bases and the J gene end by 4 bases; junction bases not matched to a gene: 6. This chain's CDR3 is CASSPGGASGNTIYF. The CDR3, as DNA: TGTGCCAGCAGCCCAGGGGGCGCATCGGGAAACACCATATATTTT.

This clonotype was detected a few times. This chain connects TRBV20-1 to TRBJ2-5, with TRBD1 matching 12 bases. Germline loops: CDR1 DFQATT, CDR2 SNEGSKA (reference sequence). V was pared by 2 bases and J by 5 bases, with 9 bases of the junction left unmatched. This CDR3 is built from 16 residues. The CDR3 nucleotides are TGCAGTGCTAGACACCCGGGACAGGGGGCCGGGGAGACCCAGTACTTC. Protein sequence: CSARHPGQGAGETQYF.

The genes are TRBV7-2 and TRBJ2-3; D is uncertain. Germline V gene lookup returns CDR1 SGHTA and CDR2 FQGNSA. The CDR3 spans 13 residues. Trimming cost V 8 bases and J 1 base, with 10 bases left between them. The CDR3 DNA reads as TGTGCCAGCCGGACCCCTGGCACAGATACGCAGTATTTT. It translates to CASRTPGTDTQYF.

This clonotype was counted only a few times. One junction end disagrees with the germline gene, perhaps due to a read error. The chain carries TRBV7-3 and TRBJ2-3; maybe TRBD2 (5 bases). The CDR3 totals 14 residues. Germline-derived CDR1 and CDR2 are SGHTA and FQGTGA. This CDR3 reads CASSPTDSTDTQYF. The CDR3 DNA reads TGTGCCAGCAGCCCAACGGACTCCACAGATACGCAGTACTTT.

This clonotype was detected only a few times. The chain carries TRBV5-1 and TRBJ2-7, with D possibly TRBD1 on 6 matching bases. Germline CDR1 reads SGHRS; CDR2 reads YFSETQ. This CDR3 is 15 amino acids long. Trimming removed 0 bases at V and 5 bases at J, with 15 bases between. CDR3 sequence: CASSLDWDTPHEQYF. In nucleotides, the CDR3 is TGCGCCAGCAGCTTGGATTGGGACACCCCTCACGAGCAGTACTTC. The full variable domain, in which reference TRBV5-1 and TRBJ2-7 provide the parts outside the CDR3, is KAGVTQTPRYLIKTRGQQVTLSCSPISGHRSVSWYQQTPGQGLQFLFEYFSETQRNKGNFPGRFSGRQFSNSRSEMNVSTLELGDSALYLCASSLDWDTPHEQYFGPGTRLTVT.

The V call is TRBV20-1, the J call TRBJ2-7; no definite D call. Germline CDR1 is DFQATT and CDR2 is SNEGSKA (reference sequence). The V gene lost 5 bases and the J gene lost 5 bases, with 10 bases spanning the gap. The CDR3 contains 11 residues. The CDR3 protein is CSAQSDNEQYF. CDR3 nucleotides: TGCAGTGCTCAATCAGATAACGAGCAGTACTTC.

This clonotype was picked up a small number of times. CDR3 in amino acids: CASRGSGTRYEQYF. The CDR3 nucleotides read TGTGCCAGTAGGGGTAGCGGGACCAGGTACGAGCAGTACTTC. The chain joins TRBV7-2 to TRBJ2-7, with TRBD2 identical over 8 bases. This CDR3 is 14 amino acids long. V trimming: 9 bases; J trimming: 4 bases; junction bases outside the gene matches: 11. CDR1 and CDR2 from the germline V gene are SGHTA and FQGNSA.

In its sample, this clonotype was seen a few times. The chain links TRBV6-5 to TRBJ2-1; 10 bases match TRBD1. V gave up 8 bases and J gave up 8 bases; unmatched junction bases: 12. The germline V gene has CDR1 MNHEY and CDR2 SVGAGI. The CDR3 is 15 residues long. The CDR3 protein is CASRPPGQGTHEQFF. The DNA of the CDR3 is TGTGCCAGCCGGCCACCGGGACAGGGGACCCATGAGCAGTTCTTC.

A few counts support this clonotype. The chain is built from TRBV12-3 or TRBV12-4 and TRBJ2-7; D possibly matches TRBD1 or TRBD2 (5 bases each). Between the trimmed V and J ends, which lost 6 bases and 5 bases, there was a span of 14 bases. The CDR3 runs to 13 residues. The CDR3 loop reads CASRTGRGHEQYF. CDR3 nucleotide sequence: TGTGCCAGCAGAACGGGAAGGGGCCACGAGCAGTACTTC.

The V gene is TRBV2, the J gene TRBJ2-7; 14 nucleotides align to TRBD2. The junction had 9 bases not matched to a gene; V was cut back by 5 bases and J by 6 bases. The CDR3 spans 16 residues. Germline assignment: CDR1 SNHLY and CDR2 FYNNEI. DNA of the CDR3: TGTGCCAGCAGTCCTGCGACTAGCGGGAGGGCTTCCGAGCAGTACTTC. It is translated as CASSPATSGRASEQYF.